Listed here are 32 T cell receptor beta chains from one sample, sequenced in a study of OX40 agonist ivuxolimab in advanced cancers. Generated by immunoSEQ multiplex PCR, the TCRdb table keeps only in-frame clones and is missing some. The sample yields roughly 68,000 clones, 91% seen once. The sample in question was CD4+ or CD8+ T cells sorted from blood, obtained in a trial of the OX40 agonist ivuxolimab. The receptors originated from an adult with an advanced solid tumor such as melanoma, head and neck, liver or kidney cancer.

About this clone itself: This CDR3 is also generated by other DNA sequences in the sample. The chain is built from TRBV12-2 and TRBJ2-3. TRBV12-2 is recorded as a pseudogene. CDR3 length equals 11 residues. The CDR3 DNA sequence: TGTGCAAGTCGCCGCACAGATACGCAGTATTTT. It is translated as CASRRTDTQYF.

This chain joins TRBV18 and TRBJ2-1; the match to TRBD2 covers 13 bases. Germline values: CDR1 KGHSH, CDR2 LQKENI. This CDR3 contains 17 residues. V trimming: 3 bases; J trimming: 6 bases; junction bases outside the gene matches: 8. CDR3 loop: CASSPQRTSGSANEQFF. CDR3 DNA: TGTGCCAGCTCACCGCAACGGACTAGCGGGAGTGCCAATGAGCAGTTCTTC.

The chain couples TRBV5-1 to TRBJ2-7, with 8 bases fitting TRBD1. Per the germline V gene, CDR1 is SGHRS and CDR2 is YFSETQ. The CDR3 spans 16 residues. The V and J ends lost 0 bases and 3 bases, in that order; junction bases with no gene match: 8. CDR3: CASSLGSGQGFYEQYF. CDR3 sequence (DNA): TGCGCCAGCAGCTTGGGTTCAGGACAGGGCTTCTACGAGCAGTACTTC.

The V and J genes are TRBV19 and TRBJ2-7, with 9 bases identical to TRBD1. Germline V lookup: CDR1 LNHDA, CDR2 SQIVND (reference sequence). The V segment lost 4 bases and the J segment 0 bases; nucleotides outside the gene matches: 1. The CDR3 covers 14 residues. The DNA for the CDR3 is TGTGCCAGTAGTACGACAGGGGGCTCCTACGAGCAGTACTTC. It translates to CASSTTGGSYEQYF.

V gene TRBV11-3 combines with J gene TRBJ2-5; 8 positions match TRBD2. The V gene end was trimmed by 5 bases and the J gene end by 6 bases; junction bases not matched to a gene: 5. Germline values: CDR1 SGHNT, CDR2 YENEEA. The CDR3 runs to 13 residues. The CDR3 nucleotides read TGTGCCAGCAGCCCAGCGGGAGTACAGACCCAGTACTTC. It specifies CASSPAGVQTQYF. Full variable domain (missing parts from reference TRBV11-3 and TRBJ2-5): EAGVVQSPRYKIIEKKQPVAFWCNPISGHNTLYWYLQNLGQGPELLIRYENEEAVDDSQLPKDRFSAERLKGVDSTLKIQPAELGDSAVYLCASSPAGVQTQYFGPGTRLLVL.

The chain has TRBV6-6 and TRBJ1-2; 11 nucleotides line up with TRBD1. The CDR3 spans 14 residues. J lost 3 bases, V lost 5 bases, and 2 bases had no gene match. CDR1 MNHNY and CDR2 SVGAGI come from the germline V gene (reference sequence). Written as DNA, the CDR3 is TGTGCCAGCAGTAAGGGACAGGGGGACTATGGCTACACCTTC. This sequence encodes CASSKGQGDYGYTF.

This clone was detected only once. This chain uses TRBV19 with TRBJ1-2; D possibly corresponds to TRBD1 (5 bases). The V gene's germline CDR1 is LNHDA and CDR2 SQIVND (reference sequence). This CDR3 is 15 amino acids long. Trimming took 5 bases from V and 2 from J, leaving 15 bases between them. CDR3 residues: CASSLRDPRNYGYTF. DNA of the CDR3: TGTGCCAGTAGTTTACGGGACCCCCGAAACTATGGCTACACCTTC.

The rearrangement uses TRBV5-5 and TRBJ2-5; tentative D call: TRBD1 (6 bases). V lost 0 bases and J 0 bases, leaving 12 bases between the germline ends. CDR1 and CDR2 (germline): SGHKS, YYEKEE (reference sequence). This CDR3 is built from 16 residues. The CDR3 loop reads CASSLGGRGYQETQYF. Written as DNA, the CDR3 is TGTGCCAGCAGCTTGGGAGGCAGGGGTTACCAAGAGACCCAGTACTTC. The full variable domain, completed using reference TRBV5-5 and TRBJ2-5, is DAGVTQSPTHLIKTRGQQVTLRCSPISGHKSVSWYQQVLGQGPQFIFQYYEKEERGRGNFPDRFSARQFPNYSSELNVNALLLGDSALYLCASSLGGRGYQETQYFGPGTRLLVL.

This clone was found a few times. This chain connects TRBV7-8 to TRBJ1-5, with D possibly TRBD1 on 6 matching bases. The CDR3 extends over 15 amino acids. Per the germline V gene, CDR1 is SGHVS and CDR2 is FQNEAQ. Trimming removed 1 base from V and 6 bases from J, with 13 bases in between. CDR3 region: CASSLEWGAGQPQHF. CDR3 DNA: TGTGCCAGCAGCTTAGAGTGGGGGGCAGGTCAGCCCCAGCATTTT. The full variable domain, completed using reference TRBV7-8 and TRBJ1-5, is GAGVSQSPRYKVAKRGQDVALRCDPISGHVSLFWYQQALGQGPEFLTYFQNEAQLDKSGLPSDRFFAERPEGSVSTLKIQRTQQEDSAVYLCASSLEWGAGQPQHFGDGTRLSIL.

The chain has TRBV6-1 and TRBJ2-7, with a possible D match to TRBD2 (5 bases). CDR3 length equals 14 residues. The germline V and J ends were trimmed by 7 bases and 6 bases, with 19 bases remaining between them. The V gene's germline CDR1 is MNHNS and CDR2 SASEGT. CDR3 region: CASTPADSSSEQYF. The CDR3 nucleotides read TGTGCCAGCACCCCGGCGGACTCCTCGAGCGAGCAGTACTTC.

This chain uses TRBV30 with TRBJ2-7; D is perhaps TRBD1 (6 bases). This CDR3 is 15 amino acids long. V was trimmed by 1 base and J by 0 bases, leaving 13 bases between them. CDR1 and CDR2 from the germline V gene are GTSNPN and SVGIG (reference sequence). The CDR3, as DNA: TGTGCCTGGAGTGGGATAACAGGGAGCTCCTACGAGCAGTACTTC. This encodes CAWSGITGSSYEQYF.

This clone occurred once. The chain recombines TRBV20-1 with TRBJ1-2; D is undetermined. The CDR3 is 11 residues long. V was pared by 1 base and J by 4 bases, with 4 bases between. Germline V CDR1 and CDR2: DFQATT, SNEGSKA (reference sequence). The CDR3 DNA is TGCAGTGCTAGAGCGGGCTATGGCTACACCTTC. Encoded protein: CSARAGYGYTF.

This chain joins TRBV20-1 and TRBJ1-1; D not resolved. This CDR3 contains 11 residues. V was trimmed by 6 bases and J by 0 bases, leaving 5 bases between them. The germline V gene has CDR1 DFQATT and CDR2 SNEGSKA (reference sequence). The CDR3 DNA is TGCAGTGCCGCTATGAACACTGAAGCTTTCTTT. Amino acid sequence: CSAAMNTEAFF.

The CDR3 nucleotides are TGTGCCAGCAGCTTCTTAAGCGGGACCACCGGGGAGCTGTTTTTT. Translation gives CASSFLSGTTGELFF. The chain links TRBV11-2 to TRBJ2-2; 7 bases line up with TRBD2. With V trimmed by 3 bases and J by 4 bases, 5 bases remained unmatched. Per germline, CDR1 SGHAT and CDR2 FQNNGV. The CDR3 sequence is 15 residues long.

The chain recombines TRBV6-5 with TRBJ2-5, with 8 nucleotides matching TRBD1. Per germline, CDR1 MNHEY and CDR2 SVGAGI. V lost 4 bases to trimming and J lost 5 bases; unmatched junction nucleotides: 9. The CDR3 has 15 amino acids. The CDR3 is CASSSSGGTWETQYF. CDR3 bases: TGTGCCAGCAGTTCCTCAGGGGGCACCTGGGAGACCCAGTACTTC.

The genes are TRBV19 and TRBJ2-2; the match to TRBD1 covers 9 bases. V dropped 4 bases and J dropped 3; count of bases not matched to a gene: 9. The length of the CDR3 is 17 residues. Germline CDR1 reads LNHDA; CDR2 reads SQIVND (reference sequence). The CDR3, as DNA: TGTGCCAGTAGTAAGGGACCGGGACAGGGTCACACCGGGGAGCTGTTTTTT. Its translation is CASSKGPGQGHTGELFF.

The V call is TRBV2, the J call TRBJ1-5; 10 bases map to TRBD1. V trimming: 7 bases; J trimming: 5 bases; junction bases outside the gene matches: 8. The length of the CDR3 is 15 residues. CDR1 SNHLY and CDR2 FYNNEI come from the germline V gene. The CDR3 protein is CASNDDRGLDQPQHF. For the CDR3, the DNA is TGTGCCAGCAACGACGACAGGGGGCTCGATCAGCCCCAGCATTTT.

The rearrangement links TRBV5-1 to TRBJ1-4; TRBD1 might be the D (6 bases). The CDR3 has 14 amino acids. In germline, CDR1 is SGHRS, CDR2 YFSETQ. The V gene lost 2 bases and the J gene lost 8 bases, with 13 bases spanning the gap. CDR3 DNA: TGCGCCAGCAGCTTAAGAGGGGGAGGGGAAAAACTGTTTTTT. Residues: CASSLRGGGEKLFF.

This clone has just a few counts. The CDR3 coding sequence is TGTGCCTGGACAGGGGACAGCTATGGCTACACCTTC. Translating gives CAWTGDSYGYTF. The chain carries TRBV30 and TRBJ1-2, with 7 bases aligning to TRBD1. There are 12 residues in the CDR3. V trimming: 4 bases; J trimming: 4 bases; junction bases outside the gene matches: 3. Germline assignment: CDR1 GTSNPN and CDR2 SVGIG (reference sequence).

J is TRBJ2-5 and V is TRBV9; 16 bases map to TRBD2. J was trimmed by 4 bases and V by 3 bases; bases with no gene match: 6. CDR3 size: 17 residues. The V gene's germline CDR1 is SGDLS and CDR2 YYNGEE. The CDR3 region is CASSAGTSGGALETQYF. The DNA for the CDR3 is TGTGCCAGCAGCGCCGGGACTAGCGGGGGGGCCCTAGAGACCCAGTACTTC.

This clone was seen only once. The V gene is TRBV27, the J gene TRBJ1-5; D not certain. Germline lookup yields CDR1 MNHEY and CDR2 SMNVEV (reference sequence). The CDR3 extends over 14 amino acids. Trimming took off 7 bases at V and 0 bases at J, with 10 bases between the two ends. The CDR3 DNA reads as TGTGCCAGCAATTATGTCTATAGCAATCAGCCCCAGCATTTT. It specifies CASNYVYSNQPQHF.

The rearrangement joins TRBV13 to TRBJ1-6; D is uncertain. The ends were cut back, 5 bases at V and 0 bases at J, with 14 bases in the middle. Germline V gene sequence: CDR1 PRHDT, CDR2 FYEKMQ (reference sequence). The CDR3 runs 17 residues. For the CDR3, the DNA is TGTGCCAGCAGCCTAGCCCCCCCGAGCTCCTATAATTCACCCCTCCACTTT. Amino acids: CASSLAPPSSYNSPLHF.

The genes are TRBV7-9 and TRBJ1-2; a weak D match, TRBD1 (6 bases). Per the germline V gene, CDR1 is SEHNR and CDR2 is FQNEAQ (reference sequence). The CDR3 loop spans 15 amino acids. Trimming shortened V by 3 bases and J by 8 bases, and 19 bases separated the two germline ends. The CDR3: CASSLRGGQHGGYTF. The CDR3 bases are TGTGCCAGCAGCTTGCGGGGGGGGCAGCATGGCGGCTACACCTTC.

This clone was seen a few times. The V call is TRBV4-2, the J call TRBJ1-3, with D possibly being TRBD1 (6 bases). V gave up 4 bases and J gave up 2 bases, with 12 bases separating them. Germline CDR1 and CDR2: LGHNA and YNFKEQ. The CDR3 loop spans 15 amino acids. In DNA form, the CDR3 reads TGTGCCAGCAGCCGCGGCCGGGGGCCTGGAAACACCATATATTTT. Protein: CASSRGRGPGNTIYF.

V and J are TRBV6-5 and TRBJ2-2; 8 bases line up with TRBD1. The CDR3 totals 15 residues. CDR1 and CDR2 from the germline V gene are MNHEY and SVGAGI. Trimming at V came to 6 bases and at J to 9 bases, leaving 12 bases not matched to a gene. CDR3 coding DNA: TGTGCCAGCAGGGGTACCGGGACAGGAAGCCGGGAGCTGTTTTTT. It is translated as CASRGTGTGSRELFF.

The chain employs TRBV9 and TRBJ1-1; 7 nucleotides match TRBD1. Germline lookup yields CDR1 SGDLS and CDR2 YYNGEE. CDR3 length: 13 amino acids. Unmatched junction bases numbered 4, after V lost 1 base and J lost 7 bases. The CDR3 sequence is CASSVTGDSEAFF. The CDR3 nucleotides read TGTGCCAGCAGCGTAACCGGGGACAGTGAAGCTTTCTTT.

This clone is a singleton in its sample. This chain links TRBV2 with TRBJ2-5; 11 bases map to TRBD2. The V and J ends lost 6 bases and 2 bases, in that order; junction bases with no gene match: 8. Germline V gene data show CDR1 as SNHLY and CDR2 as FYNNEI. The CDR3 runs to 16 residues. The CDR3 coding sequence is TGTGCCAGCAGAATAGGACTAGCGGGTGGGCAAGAGACCCAGTACTTC. The encoded protein is CASRIGLAGGQETQYF.

V usage is TRBV5-1 and J usage is TRBJ2-5; maybe TRBD1 (6 bases). The V gene's germline CDR1 is SGHRS and CDR2 YFSETQ. The CDR3 is 15 residues long. The ends were cut back, 1 base at V and 1 base at J, with 11 bases in the middle. The CDR3 is CASSLTGPLQETQYF. The CDR3 DNA sequence: TGCGCCAGCAGCTTGACAGGGCCTCTCCAAGAGACCCAGTACTTC.

The chain is built from TRBV25-1 and TRBJ1-2; 9 nucleotides agree with TRBD1. This CDR3 has 14 residues. Germline V gene sequence: CDR1 MGHDK, CDR2 SYGVNS. Trimming at V came to 6 bases and at J to 8 bases, leaving 10 bases not matched to a gene. The CDR3 region has the DNA TGTGCCAGCAGCTCCTCGGGGACAGGGAAAGGCTACACCTTC. Translating it yields CASSSSGTGKGYTF.

This clone appeared once. The chain is built from TRBV5-4 and TRBJ2-3; unclear D gene. Germline CDR1 reads SGHNT; CDR2 reads YYREEE (reference sequence). V dropped 1 base and J dropped 2 bases, with 8 bases sitting between them. CDR3 length: 14 residues. The CDR3 DNA is TGTGCCAGCAGCTTGTATATCGACACAGATACGCAGTATTTT. It is translated as CASSLYIDTDTQYF.

This chain uses TRBV30 with TRBJ2-2; 7 nucleotides line up with TRBD1. The V gene's germline CDR1 is GTSNPN and CDR2 SVGIG (reference sequence). This CDR3 has 14 residues. Trimming took 5 bases from V and 1 from J; bases not matched to a gene: 4. The chain's CDR3 is CAWDRTGNTGELFF. The CDR3 nucleotides are TGTGCCTGGGACAGGACAGGGAACACCGGGGAGCTGTTTTTT.

The chain combines TRBV7-9 with TRBJ1-4, with 10 bases identical to TRBD1. V shed 5 bases, J shed 8 bases, and the junction held 11 bases outside the gene matches. Germline CDR1 and CDR2: SEHNR and FQNEAQ (reference sequence). CDR3 length: 16 amino acids. The CDR3: CASSTGQGFLWEKLFF. The CDR3 DNA sequence: TGTGCCAGCAGCACGGGACAGGGGTTTTTATGGGAAAAACTGTTTTTT.